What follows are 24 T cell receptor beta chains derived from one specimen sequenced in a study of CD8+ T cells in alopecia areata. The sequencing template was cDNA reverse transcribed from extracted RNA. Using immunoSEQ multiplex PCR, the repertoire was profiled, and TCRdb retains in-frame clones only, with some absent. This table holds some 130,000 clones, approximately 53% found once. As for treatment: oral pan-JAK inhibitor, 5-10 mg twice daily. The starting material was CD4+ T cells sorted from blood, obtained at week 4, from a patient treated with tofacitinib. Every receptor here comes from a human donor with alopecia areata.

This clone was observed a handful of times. The CDR3 DNA sequence: TGTGCCTGGAGTGCCGCCAGGCCATCTAACTATGGCTACACCTTC. Its translation: CAWSAARPSNYGYTF. J is TRBJ1-2 and V is TRBV30; D ambiguous. Germline V gene lookup returns CDR1 GTSNPN and CDR2 SVGIG (reference sequence). Deletions cut 1 base from V and 0 bases from J, with 12 bases between. The CDR3 has 15 residues.

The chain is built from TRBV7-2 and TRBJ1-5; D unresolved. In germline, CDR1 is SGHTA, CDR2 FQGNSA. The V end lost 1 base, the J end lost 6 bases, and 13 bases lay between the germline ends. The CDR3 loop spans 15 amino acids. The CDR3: CASSLEFTSVQPQHF. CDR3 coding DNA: TGTGCCAGCAGCTTAGAGTTTACGTCGGTTCAGCCCCAGCATTTT.

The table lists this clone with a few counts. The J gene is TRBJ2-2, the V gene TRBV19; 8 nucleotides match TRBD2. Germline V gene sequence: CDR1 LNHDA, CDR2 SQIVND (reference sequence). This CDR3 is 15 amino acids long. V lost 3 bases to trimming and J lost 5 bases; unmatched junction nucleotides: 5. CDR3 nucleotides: TGTGCCAGTAGTATGGAGCGGGGGCCAACCGGGGAGCTGTTTTTT. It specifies CASSMERGPTGELFF.

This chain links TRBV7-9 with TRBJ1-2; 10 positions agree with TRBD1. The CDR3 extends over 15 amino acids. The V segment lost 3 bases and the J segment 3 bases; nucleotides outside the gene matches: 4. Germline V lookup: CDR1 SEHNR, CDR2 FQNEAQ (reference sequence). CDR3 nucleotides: TGTGCCAGCAGCTTGGGACAGGGGTACGACTATGGCTACACCTTC. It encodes CASSLGQGYDYGYTF.

This chain's CDR3 is CASSLGSRLNQPQHF. The CDR3 DNA reads as TGTGCCAGCAGCTTAGGATCCAGACTGAACCAGCCCCAGCATTTT. V gene TRBV7-2 combines with J gene TRBJ1-5; no definite D call. Trimming stripped 1 base from V and 7 bases from J, with 14 bases between. CDR1 and CDR2 (germline): SGHTA, FQGNSA. The CDR3 runs to 15 residues.

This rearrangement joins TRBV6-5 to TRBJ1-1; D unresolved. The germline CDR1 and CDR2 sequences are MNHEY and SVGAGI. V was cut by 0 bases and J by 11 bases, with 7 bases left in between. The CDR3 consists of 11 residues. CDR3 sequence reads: CASSYSSLAFF. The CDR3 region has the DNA TGTGCCAGCAGTTACTCCTCTCTCGCTTTCTTT.

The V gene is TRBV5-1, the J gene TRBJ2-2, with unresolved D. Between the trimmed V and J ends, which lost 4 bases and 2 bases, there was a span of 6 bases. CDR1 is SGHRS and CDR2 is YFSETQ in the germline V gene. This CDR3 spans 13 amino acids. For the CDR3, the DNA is TGCGCCAGCAGCGCAGGAAACACCGGGGAGCTGTTTTTT. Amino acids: CASSAGNTGELFF.

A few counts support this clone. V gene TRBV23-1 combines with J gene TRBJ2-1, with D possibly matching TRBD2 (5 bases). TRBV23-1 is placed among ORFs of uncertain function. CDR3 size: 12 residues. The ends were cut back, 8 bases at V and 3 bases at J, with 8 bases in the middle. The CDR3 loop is CASVGVYNEQFF. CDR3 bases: TGCGCCAGCGTCGGGGTCTACAATGAGCAGTTCTTC.

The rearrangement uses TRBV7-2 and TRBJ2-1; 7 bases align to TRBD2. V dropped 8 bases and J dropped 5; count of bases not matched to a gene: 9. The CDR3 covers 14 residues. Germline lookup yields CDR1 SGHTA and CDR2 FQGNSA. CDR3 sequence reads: CASSRASGDNEQFF. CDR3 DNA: TGTGCCAGCTCGAGGGCTAGCGGAGACAATGAGCAGTTCTTC.

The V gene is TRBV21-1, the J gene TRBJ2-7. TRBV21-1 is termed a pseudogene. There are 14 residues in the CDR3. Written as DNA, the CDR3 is TGTGCCAGCAGCAAAGCCAGCCCGTCCTACGAGCAGTACTTC. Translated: CASSKASPSYEQYF.

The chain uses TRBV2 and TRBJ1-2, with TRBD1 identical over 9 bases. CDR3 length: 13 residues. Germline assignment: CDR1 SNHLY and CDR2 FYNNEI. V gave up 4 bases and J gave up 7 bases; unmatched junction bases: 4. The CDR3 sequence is CASSATGGSGYTF. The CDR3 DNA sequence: TGTGCCAGCAGTGCTACAGGGGGCTCTGGCTACACCTTC.

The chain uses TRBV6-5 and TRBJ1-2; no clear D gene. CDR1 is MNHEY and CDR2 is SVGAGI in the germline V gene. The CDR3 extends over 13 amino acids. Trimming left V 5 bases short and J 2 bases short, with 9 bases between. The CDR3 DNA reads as TGTGCCAGCAGTCCAGGAAGAAACTATGGCTACACCTTC. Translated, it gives CASSPGRNYGYTF.

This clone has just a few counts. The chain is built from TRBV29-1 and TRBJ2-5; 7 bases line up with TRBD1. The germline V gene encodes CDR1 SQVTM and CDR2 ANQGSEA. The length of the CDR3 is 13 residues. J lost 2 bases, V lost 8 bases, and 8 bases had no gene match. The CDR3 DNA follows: TGCAGCACCCGACAGGGCGTTCAAGAGACCCAGTACTTC. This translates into CSTRQGVQETQYF.

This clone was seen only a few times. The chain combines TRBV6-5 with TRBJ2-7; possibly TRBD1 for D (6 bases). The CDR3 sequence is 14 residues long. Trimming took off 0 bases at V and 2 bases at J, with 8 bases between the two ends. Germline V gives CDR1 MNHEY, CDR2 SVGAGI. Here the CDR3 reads CASSYSGAAYEQYF. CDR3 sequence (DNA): TGTGCCAGCAGTTACTCGGGGGCCGCCTACGAGCAGTACTTC.

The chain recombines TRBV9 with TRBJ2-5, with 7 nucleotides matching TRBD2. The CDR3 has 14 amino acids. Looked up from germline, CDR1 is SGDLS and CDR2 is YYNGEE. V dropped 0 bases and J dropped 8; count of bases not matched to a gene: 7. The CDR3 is CASSVEGSGLTQYF. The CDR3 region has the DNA TGTGCCAGCAGCGTAGAGGGTAGCGGGCTCACCCAGTACTTC.

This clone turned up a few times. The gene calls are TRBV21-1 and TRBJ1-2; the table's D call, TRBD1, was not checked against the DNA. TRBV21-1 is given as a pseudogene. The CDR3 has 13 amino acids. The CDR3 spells CARASGRAPGYTF. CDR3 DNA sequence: TGTGCCAGGGCGTCGGGCAGGGCGCCCGGCTACACCTTC.

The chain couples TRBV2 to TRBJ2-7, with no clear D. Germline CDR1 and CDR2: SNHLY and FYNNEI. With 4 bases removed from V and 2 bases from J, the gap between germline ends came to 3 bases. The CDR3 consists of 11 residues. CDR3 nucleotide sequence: TGTGCCAGCAGTGCCCCCTACGAGCAGTACTTC. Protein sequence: CASSAPYEQYF.

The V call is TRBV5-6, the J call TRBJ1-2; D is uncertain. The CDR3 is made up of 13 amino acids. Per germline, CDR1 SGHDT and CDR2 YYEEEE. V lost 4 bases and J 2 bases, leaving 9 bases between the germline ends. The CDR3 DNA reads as TGTGCCAGCAGCCCTAGGGAGAACTATGGCTACACCTTC. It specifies CASSPRENYGYTF.

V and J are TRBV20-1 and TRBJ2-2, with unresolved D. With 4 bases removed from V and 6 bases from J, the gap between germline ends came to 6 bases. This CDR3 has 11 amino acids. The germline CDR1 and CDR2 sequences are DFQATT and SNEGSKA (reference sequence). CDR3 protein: CSATGAGELFF. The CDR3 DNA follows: TGCAGTGCTACCGGCGCCGGGGAGCTGTTTTTT.

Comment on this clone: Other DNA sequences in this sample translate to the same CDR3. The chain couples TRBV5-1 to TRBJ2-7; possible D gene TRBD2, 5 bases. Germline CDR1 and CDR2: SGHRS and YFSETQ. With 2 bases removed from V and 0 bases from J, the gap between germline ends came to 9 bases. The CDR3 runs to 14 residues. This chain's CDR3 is CASSLTGSSYEQYF. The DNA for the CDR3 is TGCGCCAGCAGCTTAACGGGGAGCTCCTACGAGCAGTACTTC.

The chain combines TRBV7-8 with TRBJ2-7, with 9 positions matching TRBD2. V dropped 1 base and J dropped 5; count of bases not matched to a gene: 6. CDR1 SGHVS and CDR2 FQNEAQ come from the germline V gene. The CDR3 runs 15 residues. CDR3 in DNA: TGTGCCAGCAGCTTAGTAGCGGGAGAAAAGAACGAGCAGTACTTC. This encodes CASSLVAGEKNEQYF.

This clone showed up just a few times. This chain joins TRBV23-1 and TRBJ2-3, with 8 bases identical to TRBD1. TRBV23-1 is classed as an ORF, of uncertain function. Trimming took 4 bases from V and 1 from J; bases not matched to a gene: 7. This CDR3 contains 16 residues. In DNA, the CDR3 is TGCGCCAGCAGTCGTACTCCGGGACAGGGCACAGATACGCAGTATTTT. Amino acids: CASSRTPGQGTDTQYF.

CDR3 residues: CASSSEDGGGRTDTQYF. The CDR3 DNA reads TGTGCCAGCAGCTCAGAGGATGGCGGGGGCAGGACAGATACGCAGTATTTT. The genes are TRBV7-8 and TRBJ2-3; D is possibly TRBD2 (7 bases). This CDR3 contains 17 residues. The germline gives CDR1 SGHVS, CDR2 FQNEAQ. V was clipped by 4 bases and J by 3 bases, with 20 bases between them. The variable domain in full, with the rest retrieved from reference TRBV7-8 and TRBJ2-3, is GAGVSQSPRYKVAKRGQDVALRCDPISGHVSLFWYQQALGQGPEFLTYFQNEAQLDKSGLPSDRFFAERPEGSVSTLKIQRTQQEDSAVYLCASSSEDGGGRTDTQYFGPGTRLTVL.

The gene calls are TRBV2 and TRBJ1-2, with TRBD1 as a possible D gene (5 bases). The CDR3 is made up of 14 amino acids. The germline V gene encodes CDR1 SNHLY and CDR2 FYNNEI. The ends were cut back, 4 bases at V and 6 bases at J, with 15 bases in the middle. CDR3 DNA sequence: TGTGCCAGCAGTGGTACGGGGGGGACGAATGGCTACACCTTC. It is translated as CASSGTGGTNGYTF.